The 32 T cell receptor beta chains below all came from one sample that was sequenced in a study of cytomegalovirus exposure and HLA in healthy donors. Use of 60 Vbeta and 13 Jbeta primers characterized the PCR. Measured with immunoSEQ multiplex PCR; TCRdb has only the in-frame clones, and not every one. Among some 90,000 clones listed, more than 55% were seen once. The sample was PBMCs. These receptors were obtained from a boy younger than 18 in good health and CMV-seropositive.

This clone came up a few times. V gene TRBV29-1 combines with J gene TRBJ1-3; maybe TRBD1 (6 bases). CDR3 length: 13 residues. Germline V gene data show CDR1 as SQVTM and CDR2 as ANQGSEA. Trimming removed 6 bases from V and 9 bases from J, with 18 bases in between. The CDR3 is CSVEKGGHGTIYF. The CDR3 DNA is TGCAGCGTCGAAAAGGGGGGGCACGGCACCATATATTTT.

The genes are TRBV2 and TRBJ1-5; D gene unclear. From germline, CDR1 is SNHLY and CDR2 FYNNEI. V shed 2 bases and J shed 6 bases, with 5 bases lying between them. The CDR3 is made up of 12 amino acids. CDR3 sequence: CASSEYSQPQHF. CDR3 bases: TGTGCCAGCAGTGAATATAGTCAGCCCCAGCATTTT.

The chain links TRBV6-5 to TRBJ2-3, with TRBD2 matching 7 bases. V lost 5 bases and J lost 3; bases outside the gene matches: 5. The V gene's germline CDR1 is MNHEY and CDR2 SVGAGI. The CDR3 has 14 residues. The CDR3 DNA follows: TGTGCCAGCAGTCCAGCGGGGCAGACAGATACGCAGTATTTT. This codes for CASSPAGQTDTQYF.

CDR3 sequence reads: CASSVDGGAYNYGYTF. The CDR3 DNA follows: TGTGCCAGCAGCGTAGATGGAGGGGCCTATAACTATGGCTACACCTTC. The J gene is TRBJ1-2, the V gene TRBV9, with D perhaps TRBD1 (5 bases). There are 16 residues in the CDR3. Germline CDR1 and CDR2: SGDLS and YYNGEE. The germline V and J ends were trimmed by 0 bases and 1 base, with 13 bases remaining between them.

This clone was observed a handful of times. The gene calls are TRBV5-1 and TRBJ1-1; no clear D gene. Germline-derived CDR1 and CDR2 are SGHRS and YFSETQ. V was cut by 0 bases and J by 2 bases, with 14 bases left in between. The CDR3 loop spans 16 amino acids. As DNA, the CDR3 is TGCGCCAGCAGCTTGGGGCGGGCGGTGGGAAACACTGAAGCTTTCTTT. Residues: CASSLGRAVGNTEAFF.

The V gene is TRBV4-1, the J gene TRBJ2-3; D possibly corresponds to TRBD2 (6 bases). Trimming shortened V by 4 bases and J by 0 bases, and 17 bases separated the two germline ends. The CDR3 covers 17 residues. The germline CDR1 and CDR2 sequences are MGHRA and YSYEKL. In DNA form, the CDR3 reads TGCGCCAGCAGCCGCCCCGAGGGACTCCAAAGCACAGATACGCAGTATTTT. Residues: CASSRPEGLQSTDTQYF.

This chain joins TRBV7-3 and TRBJ1-1; 10 bases align to TRBD1. V gave up 5 bases and J gave up 1 base; unmatched junction bases: 7. The CDR3 has 16 residues. From germline, CDR1 is SGHTA and CDR2 FQGTGA. In DNA form, the CDR3 reads TGTGCCAGCAGCCTAGCCGGGACAGGGGAGAACACTGAAGCTTTCTTT. Amino acid sequence: CASSLAGTGENTEAFF.

V usage is TRBV5-5 and J usage is TRBJ1-1; 8 bases agree with TRBD1. CDR3 size: 14 residues. The V gene end was trimmed by 1 base and the J gene end by 6 bases; junction bases not matched to a gene: 5. Germline V gives CDR1 SGHKS, CDR2 YYEKEE (reference sequence). This CDR3 reads CASSLQGAKAEAFF. Here the CDR3 DNA reads TGTGCCAGCAGCTTGCAGGGGGCGAAAGCTGAAGCTTTCTTT.

This clone was observed a handful of times. The chain combines TRBV5-1 with TRBJ1-1; no reliable D call. Per germline, CDR1 SGHRS and CDR2 YFSETQ. Trimming left V 0 bases short and J 1 base short, with 10 bases between. CDR3 size: 15 residues. This CDR3 is CASSLGQQSNTEAFF. In DNA form, the CDR3 reads TGCGCCAGCAGCTTGGGGCAACAGTCGAACACTGAAGCTTTCTTT.

The chain links TRBV7-2 to TRBJ2-3; 10 bases are a match to TRBD2. Germline loops: CDR1 SGHTA, CDR2 FQGNSA. The trim removed 5 bases at V and 1 base at J, leaving 3 bases unmatched. This CDR3 region has 15 residues. CDR3 loop: CASSPGTSGTDTQYF. The CDR3 DNA reads as TGTGCCAGCAGCCCAGGGACTAGCGGCACAGATACGCAGTATTTT.

The rearrangement joins TRBV15 to TRBJ2-1; perhaps TRBD2 as D (6 bases). The CDR3 is 14 amino acids. V was cut by 3 bases and J by 9 bases, with 15 bases left in between. CDR1 and CDR2 from the germline V gene are LNHNV and YYDKDF (reference sequence). The CDR3 DNA reads as TGTGCCACCAGCAGTGTGGCTAGCGAGGGTGAGCAGTTCTTC. It translates to CATSSVASEGEQFF.

This clone has just one count. The chain employs TRBV4-2 and TRBJ1-2, with D uncertain. There are 13 residues in the CDR3. With 0 bases removed from V and 8 bases from J, the gap between germline ends came to 10 bases. CDR1 and CDR2 (germline): LGHNA, YNFKEQ. In DNA form, the CDR3 reads TGTGCCAGCAGCCAAGATGAGGCCCGGGGCTACACCTTC. Residues: CASSQDEARGYTF.

The V and J genes are TRBV2 and TRBJ1-1, with a weak D call TRBD1 (5 bases). This CDR3 is built from 14 residues. CDR1 SNHLY and CDR2 FYNNEI come from the germline V gene. V was shortened by 4 bases and J by 3 bases, with 12 bases between the two germline ends. The CDR3 spells CASSGRVRDTEAFF. The CDR3 bases are TGTGCCAGCAGTGGCAGGGTCAGGGACACTGAAGCTTTCTTT.

The J gene is TRBJ1-5, the V gene TRBV30, with 8 positions matching TRBD1. The germline gives CDR1 GTSNPN, CDR2 SVGIG (reference sequence). V was clipped by 5 bases and J by 3 bases; unmatched bases: 3. There are 13 residues in the CDR3. The CDR3 bases are TGTGCCTGGTCGACAGGGGACAATCAGCCCCAGCATTTT. Its protein is CAWSTGDNQPQHF.

The sample holds a few counts of this clone. The gene calls are TRBV5-4 and TRBJ1-2, with D unresolved. CDR3 length: 15 amino acids. Germline values: CDR1 SGHNT, CDR2 YYREEE (reference sequence). V was pared by 3 bases and J by 2 bases, with 14 bases between. CDR3 residues: CASSYPGARNYGYTF. CDR3 nucleotides: TGTGCCAGCAGCTACCCGGGTGCAAGGAACTATGGCTACACCTTC.

The chain has TRBV2 and TRBJ2-7; 8 positions agree with TRBD1. V lost 6 bases to trimming and J lost 4 bases; unmatched junction nucleotides: 14. The CDR3 has 16 amino acids. CDR1 and CDR2 from the germline V gene are SNHLY and FYNNEI. CDR3 sequence (DNA): TGTGCCAGCAGCGATGGGACAGGAAAAATGTATTACGAGCAGTACTTC. Protein product: CASSDGTGKMYYEQYF.

This clone was seen more than once but under ten times. This chain joins TRBV5-1 and TRBJ1-2, with 10 bases matching TRBD1. After removal of 3 bases from V and 7 bases from J, the junction contained 3 bases not matched to a gene. There are 13 residues in the CDR3. Germline CDR1 is SGHRS and CDR2 is YFSETQ. The CDR3 here is CASSYGTGAGYTF. As DNA, the CDR3 is TGCGCCAGCAGCTACGGGACAGGGGCTGGCTACACCTTC.

J is TRBJ2-2 and V is TRBV29-1; TRBD1 aligns across 7 bases. The CDR3 loop spans 13 amino acids. Trimming removed 8 bases from V and 3 bases from J; junction bases left unmatched: 6. From germline, CDR1 is SQVTM and CDR2 ANQGSEA. As DNA, the CDR3 is TGCAGCACCTGGGACAGCTACACCGGGGAGCTGTTTTTT. Protein product: CSTWDSYTGELFF.

In nucleotides, the CDR3 is TGTGCCAGTAGTATGTCAGGGGATAGCAATCAGCCCCAGCATTTT. Translated: CASSMSGDSNQPQHF. The chain recombines TRBV19 with TRBJ1-5; perhaps TRBD1 as D (6 bases). The CDR3 runs 15 residues. The germline V gene encodes CDR1 LNHDA and CDR2 SQIVND (reference sequence). The germline V and J ends were trimmed by 3 bases and 0 bases, with 9 bases remaining between them. Complete variable domain (other parts from reference TRBV19 and TRBJ1-5): DGGITQSPKYLFRKEGQNVTLSCEQNLNHDAMYWYRQDPGQGLRLIYYSQIVNDFQKGDIAEGYSVSREKKESFPLTVTSAQKNPTAFYLCASSMSGDSNQPQHFGDGTRLSIL.

This clone appeared a single time. This CDR3 reads CAWSILAGGYNEQFF. The CDR3 coding sequence is TGTGCCTGGAGTATACTAGCGGGAGGTTACAATGAGCAGTTCTTC. The chain has TRBV30 and TRBJ2-1, with 12 bases aligning to TRBD2. The CDR3 runs to 15 residues. CDR1 and CDR2 from the germline V gene are GTSNPN and SVGIG (reference sequence). V lost 2 bases, J lost 4 bases, and 3 bases stayed unmatched.

The chain has TRBV18 and TRBJ1-1, with 10 bases matching TRBD1. Germline CDR1 KGHSH, CDR2 LQKENI. The CDR3 consists of 18 residues. V lost 0 bases and J lost 5; bases outside the gene matches: 12. CDR3 loop: CASSPPPGQGPFATEAFF. The CDR3 nucleotides read TGTGCCAGCTCACCACCCCCGGGACAGGGGCCGTTCGCGACTGAAGCTTTCTTT. Full variable domain (outside the CDR3, taken from reference TRBV18 and TRBJ1-1): NAGVMQNPRHLVRRRGQEARLRCSPMKGHSHVYWYRQLPEEGLKFMVYLQKENIIDESGMPKERFSAEFPKEGPSILRIQQVVRGDSAAYFCASSPPPGQGPFATEAFFGQGTRLTVV.

Turning to this clone: The germline gene is not matched at one end of the junction; a read error may be the cause. This chain connects TRBV7-7 to TRBJ2-5, with D possibly matching TRBD1 (5 bases). CDR1 and CDR2 from the germline V gene are SSHAT and FNYEAQ (reference sequence). This CDR3 is 13 amino acids long. CDR3 in DNA: TGTGCTAGCAGCCGACAGACCCAAGAGACCCAGTACTTC. Translation gives CASSRQTQETQYF. Full variable domain (rest looked up from reference TRBV7-7 and TRBJ2-5): GAGVSQSPRYKVTKRGQDVTLRCDPISSHATLYWYQQALGQGPEFLTYFNYEAQPDKSGLPSDRFSAERPEGSISTLTIQRTEQRDSAMYRCASSRQTQETQYFGPGTRLLVL.

This clone was picked up a small number of times. The chain is built from TRBV15 and TRBJ2-7, with a possible D match to TRBD1 (5 bases). The V gene's germline CDR1 is LNHNV and CDR2 YYDKDF (reference sequence). With 8 bases removed from V and 3 bases from J, the gap between germline ends came to 11 bases. The CDR3 length is 12 residues. CDR3 loop: CATGQGGYEQYF. The CDR3 bases are TGTGCCACCGGGCAGGGCGGCTACGAGCAGTACTTC. The complete variable domain, with remaining parts taken from reference TRBV15 and TRBJ2-7, reads DAMVIQNPRYQVTQFGKPVTLSCSQTLNHNVMYWYQQKSSQAPKLLFHYYDKDFNNEADTPDNFQSRRPNTSFCFLDIRSPGLGDTAMYLCATGQGGYEQYFGPGTRLTVT.

As concerns this clone: The same CDR3 can be traced to other DNA sequences in this sample. The chain recombines TRBV2 with TRBJ1-5, with D hard to call. Germline V gene lookup returns CDR1 SNHLY and CDR2 FYNNEI. This CDR3 is built from 14 residues. Trimming removed 2 bases from V and 3 bases from J, with 8 bases in between. The CDR3 sequence is CASSETGFNQPQHF. As DNA, the CDR3 is TGTGCCAGCAGTGAAACCGGGTTCAATCAGCCCCAGCATTTT.

V and J are TRBV6-1 and TRBJ2-2; no clear D. Germline V CDR1 and CDR2: MNHNS, SASEGT. V was pared by 3 bases and J by 2 bases, with 7 bases between. The CDR3 sequence is 14 residues long. The CDR3 spells CASSDNSNTGELFF. The CDR3 nucleotides read TGTGCCAGCAGTGATAACAGTAACACCGGGGAGCTGTTTTTT.

The V call is TRBV5-1, the J call TRBJ2-3; 16 bases fit TRBD2. The V gene end was trimmed by 4 bases and the J gene end by 0 bases; junction bases not matched to a gene: 8. Germline V gives CDR1 SGHRS, CDR2 YFSETQ. CDR3 length: 19 amino acids. The CDR3 sequence: CASSAGLAGGVRSTDTQYF. Written as DNA, the CDR3 is TGCGCCAGCAGCGCGGGACTAGCGGGGGGGGTCCGTAGCACAGATACGCAGTATTTT.

J is TRBJ1-5 and V is TRBV18, with D perhaps TRBD1 (5 bases). V was cut by 3 bases and J by 0 bases, with 12 bases left in between. Germline loops: CDR1 KGHSH, CDR2 LQKENI. This CDR3 has 16 residues. For the CDR3, the DNA is TGTGCCAGCTCACCCCAGGGAGGATATAGCAATCAGCCCCAGCATTTT. Encoded protein: CASSPQGGYSNQPQHF.

The rearrangement links TRBV27 to TRBJ2-7; TRBD2 aligns across 10 bases. The CDR3 is made up of 14 amino acids. After removal of 4 bases from V and 5 bases from J, the junction contained 5 bases not matched to a gene. Germline V gives CDR1 MNHEY, CDR2 SMNVEV (reference sequence). The CDR3 region has the DNA TGTGCCAGCAGTTCCCCGGGACTAGCGAACGAGCAGTACTTC. Its translation is CASSSPGLANEQYF.

The rearrangement joins TRBV9 to TRBJ2-1; 13 bases match TRBD2. The germline V gene encodes CDR1 SGDLS and CDR2 YYNGEE. This CDR3 comprises 14 residues. V trimming: 6 bases; J trimming: 7 bases; junction bases outside the gene matches: 4. CDR3 loop: CASTTSGGANEQFF. In DNA, the CDR3 is TGTGCCAGCACCACTAGCGGGGGGGCAAATGAGCAGTTCTTC.

This clone has just a few counts. The chain employs TRBV5-4 and TRBJ2-3; TRBD1 is a possible D gene (5 bases). CDR3 length: 16 amino acids. Trimming took 1 base from V and 3 from J, leaving 15 bases between them. Germline-derived CDR1 and CDR2 are SGHNT and YYREEE (reference sequence). The CDR3 DNA follows: TGTGCCAGCAGCTTGTCGGCCCAGGGTTGGACAGATACGCAGTATTTT. Its translation: CASSLSAQGWTDTQYF.

The V and J genes are TRBV29-1 and TRBJ1-1; no firm D call. The germline V and J ends were trimmed by 2 bases and 7 bases, with 8 bases remaining between them. The CDR3 covers 11 residues. The germline CDR1 and CDR2 sequences are SQVTM and ANQGSEA. CDR3 sequence: CSVEYGNEAFF. DNA for the CDR3: TGCAGCGTTGAATACGGGAATGAAGCTTTCTTT.

CDR3 residues: CATSRAGQGNGYTF. DNA for the CDR3: TGTGCCACCAGCAGAGCAGGACAGGGGAATGGCTACACCTTC. The J gene is TRBJ1-2, the V gene TRBV15; 9 bases line up with TRBD1. CDR1 and CDR2 (germline): LNHNV, YYDKDF (reference sequence). J was trimmed by 6 bases and V by 1 base; bases with no gene match: 3. The CDR3 runs 14 residues.